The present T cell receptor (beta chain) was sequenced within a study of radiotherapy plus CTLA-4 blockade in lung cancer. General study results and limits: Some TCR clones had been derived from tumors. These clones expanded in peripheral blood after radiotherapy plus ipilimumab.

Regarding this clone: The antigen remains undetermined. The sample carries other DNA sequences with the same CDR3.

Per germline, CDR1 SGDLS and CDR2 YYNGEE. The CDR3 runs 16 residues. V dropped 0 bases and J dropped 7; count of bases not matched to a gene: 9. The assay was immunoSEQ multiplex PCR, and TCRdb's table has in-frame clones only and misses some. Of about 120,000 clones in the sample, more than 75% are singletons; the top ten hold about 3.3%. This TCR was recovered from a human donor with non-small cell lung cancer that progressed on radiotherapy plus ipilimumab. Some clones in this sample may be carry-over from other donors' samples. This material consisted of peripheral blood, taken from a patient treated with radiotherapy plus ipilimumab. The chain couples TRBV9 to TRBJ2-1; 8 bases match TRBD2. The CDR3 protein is CASSVVVGGAGNEQFF. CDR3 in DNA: TGTGCCAGCAGCGTAGTGGTCGGGGGGGCTGGGAATGAGCAGTTCTTC.